These 26 T cell receptor beta chains originate from one sample sequenced in a study of post-analysis software for immune sequencing data. Antigens for these TCRs are unknown. Carried by the TCR beta cDNA libraries were unique molecular identifiers. TCRdb ran MiXCR on the PCR reads and lists one entry per CDR3 protein. The sample includes some 260,000 distinct CDR3 sequences, 36% of them seen just once. Broader study findings: Compared with controls, patients had more of roughly five TRBV segments, including TRBV5-6, TRBV5-1 and TRBV20-1.

Sequences were obtained from blood. The receptors were gathered from a girl between 5 and 17 years old with multiple sclerosis.

This clonotype was seen repeatedly, ten times or more. The rearrangement uses TRBV5-1 and TRBJ2-3; 8 bases match TRBD2. Germline values: CDR1 SGHRS, CDR2 YFSETQ. Losses at the gene ends were 0 bases for V and 3 bases for J; bases not matched to a gene: 6. This CDR3 contains 16 residues. DNA for the CDR3: TGCGCCAGCAGCTTGGATGGCGGGGGGAGGACAGATACGCAGTATTTT. This translates into CASSLDGGGRTDTQYF.

This clonotype was seen ten or more times. This chain uses TRBV10-3 with TRBJ1-4; D might be TRBD1 (5 bases). CDR1 ENHRY and CDR2 SYGVKD come from the germline V gene. V was cut by 6 bases and J by 7 bases, with 15 bases left in between. The CDR3 is made up of 14 amino acids. The chain's CDR3 is CAIRRGIQGEKLFF. The CDR3 region has the DNA TGTGCCATCAGAAGGGGCATCCAAGGTGAAAAACTGTTTTTT.

Here the CDR3 reads CSARDLRANYGYTF. The CDR3 bases are TGCAGTGCTAGAGATCTCCGGGCTAACTATGGCTACACCTTC. The J gene is TRBJ1-2, the V gene TRBV20-1; no reliable D call. Germline lookup yields CDR1 DFQATT and CDR2 SNEGSKA (reference sequence). V lost 0 bases and J 0 bases, leaving 8 bases between the germline ends. This CDR3 has 14 residues.

This rearrangement joins TRBV20-1 to TRBJ2-3, with no clear D. Deletions cut 2 bases from V and 2 bases from J, with 5 bases between. Germline CDR1 and CDR2: DFQATT and SNEGSKA (reference sequence). The CDR3 runs to 12 residues. In nucleotides, the CDR3 is TGCAGTGCTAGACAGGCCACAGATACGCAGTATTTT. Translating it yields CSARQATDTQYF.

J is TRBJ1-3 and V is TRBV5-1, with D maybe TRBD1 (5 bases). Between the trimmed V and J ends, which lost 4 bases and 0 bases, there was a span of 14 bases. The germline V gene encodes CDR1 SGHRS and CDR2 YFSETQ. The CDR3 loop spans 16 amino acids. The CDR3 nucleotides read TGCGCCAGCAGCCCCGTTTCAGGGACCTCTGGAAACACCATATATTTT. Translating gives CASSPVSGTSGNTIYF.

This clonotype was recorded many times. This sequence joins TRBV2 and TRBJ2-3; D unclear. The germline V gene encodes CDR1 SNHLY and CDR2 FYNNEI. This CDR3 comprises 15 residues. Trimming cost V 5 bases and J 6 bases, with 18 bases left between them. The CDR3 DNA follows: TGTGCCAGCAGTTCCGATGGGCTCGTCCAGGATACGCAGTATTTT. Residues: CASSSDGLVQDTQYF.

This clonotype was detected ten times or more. The chain links TRBV20-1 to TRBJ2-1; D tentatively fits TRBD1 or TRBD2 (5 bases each). V dropped 7 bases and J dropped 9 bases, with 13 bases sitting between them. There are 11 residues in the CDR3. Germline CDR1 and CDR2: DFQATT and SNEGSKA (reference sequence). The DNA for the CDR3 is TGCAGTGTAGGGACCGCCAGTGAGCAGTTCTTC. Amino acid sequence: CSVGTASEQFF.

This clonotype occurred once. It may be a read error: a sequence one base away is much more abundant. The chain is built from TRBV7-9 and TRBJ1-2; D perhaps matches TRBD1 (6 bases). The CDR3 is 14 amino acids. Germline-derived CDR1 and CDR2 are SEHNR and FQNEAQ (reference sequence). The CDR3 nucleotides read TGTGTCAGCAGCTTAGATCAGGGGCCCTATGGCTACACCTTC. Translation gives CVSSLDQGPYGYTF. Supplemented by reference TRBV7-9 and TRBJ1-2, the full variable domain reads DTGVSQNPRHKITKRGQNVTFRCDPISEHNRLYWYRQTLGQGPEFLTYFQNEAQLEKSRLLSDRFSAERPKGSFSTLEIQRTEQGDSAMYLCVSSLDQGPYGYTFGSGTRLTVV.

This clonotype came up many times. This chain links TRBV2 with TRBJ2-3; D is unclear. The V end lost 9 bases, the J end lost 5 bases, and 6 bases lay between the germline ends. Germline V gene lookup returns CDR1 SNHLY and CDR2 FYNNEI. This CDR3 has 10 residues. The CDR3 coding sequence is TGTGCCAGGGATCAAGATACGCAGTATTTT. Translation: CARDQDTQYF.

This chain joins TRBV5-1 and TRBJ1-1; D is possibly TRBD1 (5 bases). This CDR3 has 15 amino acids. The V end lost 3 bases, the J end lost 0 bases, and 12 bases lay between the germline ends. CDR1 is SGHRS and CDR2 is YFSETQ in the germline V gene. CDR3 bases: TGCGCCAGCAGCTGGGGGAGGAACATGAACACTGAAGCTTTCTTT. This gives the protein CASSWGRNMNTEAFF.

This clonotype was seen at least ten times. J is TRBJ1-5 and V is TRBV29-1; 7 bases are shared with TRBD1. The CDR3 runs to 15 residues. Trimming took 6 bases from V and 0 from J; bases not matched to a gene: 8. Germline V lookup: CDR1 SQVTM, CDR2 ANQGSEA. This CDR3 reads CSVAGGAVSNQPQHF. In DNA form, the CDR3 reads TGCAGCGTCGCAGGGGGGGCGGTTAGCAATCAGCCCCAGCATTTT.

This rearrangement joins TRBV10-3 to TRBJ2-5, with a tentative D call TRBD1 (6 bases). CDR1 is ENHRY and CDR2 is SYGVKD in the germline V gene. The CDR3 loop spans 12 amino acids. V lost 10 bases, J lost 4 bases, and 13 bases lay in between. The CDR3 nucleotides read TGTGCCACCACAGGGCTGGGAGAGACCCAGTACTTC. It encodes CATTGLGETQYF.

The CDR3 reads CASVRGGNTGELFF. In DNA form, the CDR3 reads TGTGCCAGCGTTAGGGGGGGGAACACCGGGGAGCTGTTTTTT. The chain combines TRBV6-1 with TRBJ2-2; a possible D gene is TRBD2 (7 bases). V lost 8 bases and J 1 base, leaving 11 bases between the germline ends. Germline CDR1 MNHNS, CDR2 SASEGT. The CDR3 runs 14 residues.

Worth noting for this clonotype: With a much larger clone just one base away, this may be a read error. The chain joins TRBV28 to TRBJ1-2, with 10 bases lining up with TRBD1. There are 13 residues in the CDR3. With 4 bases clipped from V and 4 bases from J, the junction kept 0 bases outside the gene matches. Germline CDR1 reads MDHEN; CDR2 reads SYDVKM. CDR3 region: CASSWDRGYGYTF. CDR3 nucleotides: TGTGCCAGCAGTTGGGACAGGGGCTATGGCTACACCTTC.

The rearrangement joins TRBV3-1 to TRBJ2-1; 8 nucleotides align to TRBD2. The J call is doubtful: the DNA matches TRBJ2-7 better. The CDR3 has 15 amino acids. From germline, CDR1 is LGHDT and CDR2 YNNKEL (reference sequence). The CDR3 DNA follows: TGTGCCAGCAGCCAAGTTAGCGGGGCCTACAATGAGCAGTACTTC. It specifies CASSQVSGAYNEQYF.

V and J are TRBV7-2 and TRBJ1-5; unclear D gene. Germline V gene sequence: CDR1 SGHTA, CDR2 FQGNSA. The V end lost 5 bases, the J end lost 2 bases, and 10 bases lay between the germline ends. The CDR3 is 14 amino acids. CDR3 protein: CASSPMVGNQPQHF. The DNA of the CDR3 is TGTGCCAGCAGCCCCATGGTCGGCAATCAGCCCCAGCATTTT.

With respect to this clonotype: This may arise from a read error, as a much more abundant clone is one base away. The V and J genes are TRBV2 and TRBJ2-1; 9 bases align to TRBD2. This CDR3 spans 14 amino acids. J was trimmed by 9 bases and V by 5 bases; bases with no gene match: 8. Germline V gene lookup returns CDR1 SNHLY and CDR2 FYNNEI. This chain's CDR3 is CASSTRLADLEQFF. The CDR3, as DNA: TGTGCCAGCAGTACGAGACTAGCGGACCTTGAGCAGTTCTTC.

V usage is TRBV28 and J usage is TRBJ2-1; the D is unclear. Germline-derived CDR1 and CDR2 are MDHEN and SYDVKM. CDR3 size: 14 residues. Trimming shortened V by 1 base and J by 10 bases, and 14 bases separated the two germline ends. The CDR3 sequence: CASSLYGYPREQFF. The CDR3 DNA reads TGTGCCAGCAGTTTATACGGCTACCCAAGGGAGCAGTTCTTC.

This clonotype was seen many times. This chain joins TRBV29-1 and TRBJ2-1; TRBD2 aligns across 11 bases. The CDR3 contains 14 residues. The ends lost 3 bases at V and 9 bases at J; junction bases unmatched: 7. Germline CDR1 and CDR2: SQVTM and ANQGSEA. CDR3 nucleotides: TGCAGCGTTGAGCAATTTCTAGCGGGGGGTGAGCAGTTCTTC. Protein: CSVEQFLAGGEQFF.

The chain combines TRBV4-1 with TRBJ1-2; no reliable D call. The ends were cut back, 0 bases at V and 13 bases at J, with 12 bases in the middle. The length of the CDR3 is 12 residues. Germline V CDR1 and CDR2: MGHRA, YSYEKL. DNA of the CDR3: TGCGCCAGCAGCCAAGATTCGGTGTCCTCCACCTTC. Translated: CASSQDSVSSTF.

This clonotype has ten or more counts. The chain uses TRBV3-1 and TRBJ1-2; 8 bases align to TRBD1. Germline values: CDR1 LGHDT, CDR2 YNNKEL (reference sequence). V lost 1 base, J lost 6 bases, and 10 bases stayed unmatched. The CDR3 covers 16 residues. For the CDR3, the DNA is TGTGCCAGCAGCCAAGGGTCCGGACAGGGTGGGAATGGCTACACCTTC. Translating gives CASSQGSGQGGNGYTF.

The sample holds many counts of this clonotype. J is TRBJ1-2 and V is TRBV12-3 or TRBV12-4; the match to TRBD1 covers 9 bases. The trim removed 5 bases at V and 0 bases at J, leaving 4 bases unmatched. There are 15 residues in the CDR3. The CDR3 loop reads CASSPGTGSNYGYTF. For the CDR3, the DNA is TGTGCCAGCAGTCCGGGGACAGGGTCTAACTATGGCTACACCTTC.

This chain joins TRBV5-6 and TRBJ1-1; no definite D call. Germline V gene sequence: CDR1 SGHDT, CDR2 YYEEEE. With 4 bases removed from V and 5 bases from J, the gap between germline ends came to 21 bases. The CDR3 has 16 amino acids. DNA of the CDR3: TGTGCCAGCAGCCCTTCAGTCCAAAGGTGGGGAACTGAAGCTTTCTTT. This encodes CASSPSVQRWGTEAFF.

This clonotype was seen at least ten times. This chain uses TRBV20-1 with TRBJ2-3, with D unclear. With 0 bases removed from V and 2 bases from J, the gap between germline ends came to 15 bases. Germline CDR1 reads DFQATT; CDR2 reads SNEGSKA (reference sequence). CDR3 length: 16 amino acids. The CDR3 is CSARDRPRSVTDTQYF. The CDR3 region has the DNA TGCAGTGCTAGAGATCGGCCCCGGTCAGTCACAGATACGCAGTATTTT.

A few counts support this clonotype. The junction shows a germline mismatch at one end, possibly a read error. The chain links TRBV12-3 or TRBV12-4 to TRBJ1-6; D is uncertain. The CDR3 is 13 amino acids. The CDR3 nucleotides read TGTGCCAGCAGTTTGGTTAGGGATTCACCCCCCCACTTT. Translated, it gives CASSLVRDSPPHF.

The chain recombines TRBV4-1 with TRBJ2-2; 9 bases are a match to TRBD2. V lost 4 bases and J lost 6; bases outside the gene matches: 9. The V gene's germline CDR1 is MGHRA and CDR2 YSYEKL. The CDR3 runs to 16 residues. The CDR3: CASSPFPRGGPGELFF. The CDR3 nucleotides are TGCGCCAGCAGCCCCTTCCCGCGGGGGGGCCCCGGGGAGCTGTTTTTT.